This T cell receptor beta chain emerged from a study of T-cell memory formation after mild COVID-19. Looking at the study overall: TCR clusters mostly belonged to single donors.

Study-level results: Clones that contracted from day 15 to 85 were balanced CD4/CD8, while later expanders leaned CD4+.

From the 5' RACE reads, TCRdb called clonotypes with MiXCR, one entry per CDR3 protein. The repertoire holds about 49,000 distinct CDR3 sequences, with approximately 7% as singletons. Trimming pared 1 base from V and 0 bases from J, leaving 8 bases between. The CDR3 spans 15 residues. The germline V gene has CDR1 SGHRS and CDR2 YFSETQ. This clonotype occurred many times. The antigen is unknown. The sample was PBMCs or a T cell subset sorted from them (not recorded which). This rearrangement joins TRBV5-1 to TRBJ2-1, with a weak D call TRBD2 (7 bases). This receptor was taken from a young man who had mild COVID-19 (a few samples of this study predate the infection). Cell type and time point are not known. CDR3 DNA sequence: TGCGCCAGCAGCTTGAGGGGGGGCTCCTACAATGAGCAGTTCTTC. Translation gives CASSLRGGSYNEQFF.